A single sample gave rise to the 14 T cell receptor beta chains below, sequenced in a study of beta chain features in type 1 diabetes. Findings and caveats of the study: TCRB CDR3 length was moderately but significantly reduced in all four CD4+ subsets of Type 1 diabetes patients.

These receptors lack a known antigen. What was sequenced were expressed TCRB transcripts, since all of the isolated RNA had been reverse transcribed. Libraries were prepared by immunoSEQ multiplex PCR; TCRdb keeps only in-frame clonotypes and omits some of them. The repertoire holds roughly 51,000 clones, with 52% as singletons. The specimen sequenced was Tregs from blood. The receptors shown here come from a woman aged 40 to 49 with type 1 diabetes.

This sequence joins TRBV28 and TRBJ1-1, with 10 positions matching TRBD1. CDR3 length: 16 residues. CDR1 is MDHEN and CDR2 is SYDVKM in the germline V gene. V lost 5 bases and J lost 1; bases outside the gene matches: 7. CDR3 DNA: TGTGCCAGCAGTGACAGACAGGGGGCTAGGAACACTGAAGCTTTCTTT. Translation: CASSDRQGARNTEAFF.

This clone has more than one count but fewer than ten. The chain employs TRBV2 and TRBJ1-2, with TRBD1 matching over 8 bases. The CDR3 has 14 amino acids. The V gene end was trimmed by 3 bases and the J gene end by 5 bases; junction bases not matched to a gene: 5. The germline V gene encodes CDR1 SNHLY and CDR2 FYNNEI. This chain's CDR3 is CASSEGQEFYGYTF. The DNA for the CDR3 is TGTGCCAGCAGTGAGGGACAGGAGTTTTATGGCTACACCTTC.

The CDR3 here is CASSFAEVSYEQYF. The CDR3 region has the DNA TGTGCCAGCAGCTTCGCGGAGGTTTCCTACGAGCAGTACTTC. The J gene is TRBJ2-5, the V gene TRBV7-2; maybe TRBD2 (5 bases). The DNA end lines up better with TRBJ2-7; the J call may be wrong. The length of the CDR3 is 14 residues. Germline V CDR1 and CDR2: SGHTA, FQGNSA.

The V gene is TRBV28, the J gene TRBJ2-7, with 10 bases aligning to TRBD1. CDR3 size: 14 residues. The trim removed 6 bases at V and 5 bases at J, leaving 7 bases unmatched. From germline, CDR1 is MDHEN and CDR2 SYDVKM. DNA for the CDR3: TGTGCCAGCAGAGCCAGGACAGGGGGGCACGAGCAGTACTTC. It codes for CASRARTGGHEQYF. The entire variable domain, with the rest obtained from reference TRBV28 and TRBJ2-7, is as follows: DVKVTQSSRYLVKRTGEKVFLECVQDMDHENMFWYRQDPGLGLRLIYFSYDVKMKEKGDIPEGYSVSREKKERFSLILESASTNQTSMYLCASRARTGGHEQYFGPGTRLTVT.

V is TRBV7-8 and J is TRBJ1-5; no definite D call. The CDR3 sequence is 13 residues long. Germline assignment: CDR1 SGHVS and CDR2 FQNEAQ. Trimming took 5 bases from V and 7 from J, leaving 12 bases between them. CDR3: CASSLREVQPQHF. The CDR3 coding sequence is TGTGCCAGCAGCCTTCGGGAGGTGCAGCCCCAGCATTTT. Combining the CDR3 with reference TRBV7-8 and TRBJ1-5 gives the whole variable domain GAGVSQSPRYKVAKRGQDVALRCDPISGHVSLFWYQQALGQGPEFLTYFQNEAQLDKSGLPSDRFFAERPEGSVSTLKIQRTQQEDSAVYLCASSLREVQPQHFGDGTRLSIL.

The V gene is TRBV7-3, the J gene TRBJ2-3, with 7 bases lining up with TRBD1. Germline V gene lookup returns CDR1 SGHTA and CDR2 FQGTGA. V was clipped by 5 bases and J by 0 bases; unmatched bases: 8. The CDR3 runs 16 residues. CDR3 in amino acids: CASSATGATSTDTQYF. CDR3 nucleotides: TGTGCCAGCAGCGCAACAGGGGCGACTAGCACAGATACGCAGTATTTT.

This chain joins TRBV7-2 and TRBJ2-6, with a possible D match to TRBD2 (6 bases). Trimming shortened V by 6 bases and J by 3 bases, and 9 bases separated the two germline ends. Germline V lookup: CDR1 SGHTA, CDR2 FQGNSA. This CDR3 is built from 14 residues. The CDR3, as DNA: TGTGCCAGCAGTTCCGGGGGTGGGGCCAACGTCCTGACTTTC. Translating gives CASSSGGGANVLTF. Together with reference TRBV7-2 and TRBJ2-6, the CDR3 gives the full variable domain: GAGVSQSPSNKVTEKGKDVELRCDPISGHTALYWYRQSLGQGLEFLIYFQGNSAPDKSGLPSDRFSAERTGGSVSTLTIQRTQQEDSAVYLCASSSGGGANVLTFGAGSRLTVL.

The chain links TRBV7-2 to TRBJ1-2, with 9 bases identical to TRBD1. The ends lost 4 bases at V and 6 bases at J; junction bases unmatched: 6. Germline V lookup: CDR1 SGHTA, CDR2 FQGNSA. The CDR3 covers 14 residues. CDR3 DNA: TGTGCCAGCAGCTCGGACAGGGGATCCGATGGCTACACCTTC. It specifies CASSSDRGSDGYTF.

The J gene is TRBJ2-1, the V gene TRBV6-5; D possibly corresponds to TRBD2 (6 bases). The CDR3 consists of 16 residues. Germline V gene data show CDR1 as MNHEY and CDR2 as SVGAGI. Trimming pared 0 bases from V and 4 bases from J, leaving 13 bases between. CDR3 DNA: TGTGCCAGCAGTTACTCTCGGGGACTGGGATACAATGAGCAGTTCTTC. This encodes CASSYSRGLGYNEQFF.

This clone has only a few counts. This chain connects TRBV18 to TRBJ2-7; unclear D gene. There are 11 residues in the CDR3. Germline V gene data show CDR1 as KGHSH and CDR2 as LQKENI. V was pared by 5 bases and J by 2 bases, with 4 bases between. CDR3 sequence reads: CASSEAYEQYF. The DNA for the CDR3 is TGTGCCAGCTCAGAGGCCTACGAGCAGTACTTC.

This chain links TRBV7-2 with TRBJ2-7, with 9 nucleotides matching TRBD2. Germline V CDR1 and CDR2: SGHTA, FQGNSA. The CDR3 totals 15 residues. The junction had 7 bases not matched to a gene; V was cut back by 4 bases and J by 3 bases. Written as DNA, the CDR3 is TGTGCCAGCAGCTCACCAGCGGGAGGCCGCTACGAGCAGTACTTC. Amino acid sequence: CASSSPAGGRYEQYF. Based on the CDR3 plus reference TRBV7-2 and TRBJ2-7, the full variable domain is GAGVSQSPSNKVTEKGKDVELRCDPISGHTALYWYRQSLGQGLEFLIYFQGNSAPDKSGLPSDRFSAERTGGSVSTLTIQRTQQEDSAVYLCASSSPAGGRYEQYFGPGTRLTVT.

This chain connects TRBV12-5 to TRBJ2-5, with D possibly matching TRBD2 (7 bases). The CDR3 has 13 amino acids. Germline loops: CDR1 LGHNT, CDR2 FRNRAP. Trimming removed 6 bases from V and 5 bases from J, with 13 bases in between. The CDR3 region has the DNA TGTGCTAGTGGCCGGGGGGCCCAGGAGACCCAGTACTTC. This gives the protein CASGRGAQETQYF.

A few counts support this clone. The gene calls are TRBV21-1 and TRBJ1-1. TRBV21-1 is marked as a pseudogene. This CDR3 has 14 amino acids. CDR3 DNA: TGTGCCAGCAGCGACCGCCCCGGGGACACTGAAGCTTTCTTT. Its translation: CASSDRPGDTEAFF.

A few counts support this clone. The chain joins TRBV4-3 to TRBJ1-4, with 9 bases lining up with TRBD1. The trim removed 3 bases at V and 0 bases at J, leaving 8 bases unmatched. CDR1 and CDR2 (germline): LGHNA, YSLEER. The CDR3 length is 18 residues. The CDR3 DNA reads TGCGCCAGCAGCCAGCAACCCTGGACAGGGGCAACTAATGAAAAACTGTTTTTT. This translates into CASSQQPWTGATNEKLFF.